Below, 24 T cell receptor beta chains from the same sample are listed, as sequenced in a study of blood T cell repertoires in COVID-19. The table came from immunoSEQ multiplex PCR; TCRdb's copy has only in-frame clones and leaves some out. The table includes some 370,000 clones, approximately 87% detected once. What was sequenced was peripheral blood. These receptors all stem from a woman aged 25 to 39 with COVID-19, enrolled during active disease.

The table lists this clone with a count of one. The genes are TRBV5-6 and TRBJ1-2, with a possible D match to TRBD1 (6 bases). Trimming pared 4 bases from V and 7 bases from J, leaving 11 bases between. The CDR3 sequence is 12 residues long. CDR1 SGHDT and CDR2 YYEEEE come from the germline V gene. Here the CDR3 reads CASSTGTLGYTF. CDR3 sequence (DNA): TGTGCCAGCAGCACAGGGACACTTGGCTACACCTTC.

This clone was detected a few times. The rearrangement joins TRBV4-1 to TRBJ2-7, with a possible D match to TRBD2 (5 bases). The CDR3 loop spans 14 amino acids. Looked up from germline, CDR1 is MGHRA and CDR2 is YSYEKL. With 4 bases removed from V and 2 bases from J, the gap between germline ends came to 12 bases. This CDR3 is CASSPEGRAYEQYF. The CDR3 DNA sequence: TGCGCCAGCAGCCCCGAGGGCAGAGCCTACGAGCAGTACTTC.

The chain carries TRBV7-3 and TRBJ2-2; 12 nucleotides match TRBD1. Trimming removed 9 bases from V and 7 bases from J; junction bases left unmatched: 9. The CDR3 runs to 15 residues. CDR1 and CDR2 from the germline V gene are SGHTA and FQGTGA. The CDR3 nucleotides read TGTGCCAGTTTCAGGGACAGGGGGCAGGTCGGGGAGCTGTTTTTT. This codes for CASFRDRGQVGELFF.

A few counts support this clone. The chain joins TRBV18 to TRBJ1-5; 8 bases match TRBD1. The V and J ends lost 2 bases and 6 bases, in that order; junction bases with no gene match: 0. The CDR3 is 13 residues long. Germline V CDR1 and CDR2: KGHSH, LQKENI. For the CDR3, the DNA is TGTGCCAGCTCACCAGGGACAGGTCAGCCCCAGCATTTT. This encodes CASSPGTGQPQHF. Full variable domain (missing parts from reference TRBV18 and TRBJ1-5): NAGVMQNPRHLVRRRGQEARLRCSPMKGHSHVYWYRQLPEEGLKFMVYLQKENIIDESGMPKERFSAEFPKEGPSILRIQQVVRGDSAAYFCASSPGTGQPQHFGDGTRLSIL.

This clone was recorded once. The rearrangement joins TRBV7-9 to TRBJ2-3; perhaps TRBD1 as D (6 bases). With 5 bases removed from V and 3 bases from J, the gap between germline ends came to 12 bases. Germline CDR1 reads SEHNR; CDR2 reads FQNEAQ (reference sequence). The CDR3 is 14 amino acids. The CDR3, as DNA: TGTGCCAGCAGCGAACAGGGATCGACAGATACGCAGTATTTT. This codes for CASSEQGSTDTQYF.

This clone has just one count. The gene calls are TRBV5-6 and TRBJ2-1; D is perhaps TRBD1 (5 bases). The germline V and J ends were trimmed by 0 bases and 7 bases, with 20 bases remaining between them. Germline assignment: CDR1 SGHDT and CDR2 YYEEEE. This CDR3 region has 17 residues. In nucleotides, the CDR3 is TGTGCCAGCAGCTTGGTAGGGGCACCATCTTCCAGGAATGAGCAGTTCTTC. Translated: CASSLVGAPSSRNEQFF.

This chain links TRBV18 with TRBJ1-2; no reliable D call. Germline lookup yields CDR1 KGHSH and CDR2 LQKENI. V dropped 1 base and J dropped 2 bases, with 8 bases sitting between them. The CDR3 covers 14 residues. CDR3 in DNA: TGTGCCAGCTCACCACTCAAGCAAAACTATGGCTACACCTTC. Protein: CASSPLKQNYGYTF.

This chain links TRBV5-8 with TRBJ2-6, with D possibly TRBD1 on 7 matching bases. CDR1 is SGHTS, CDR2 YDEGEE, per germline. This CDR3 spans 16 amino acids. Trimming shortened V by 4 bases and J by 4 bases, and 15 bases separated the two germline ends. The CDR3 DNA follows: TGTGCCAGCAGCCTCCCAGGGGGGCACGGGGCCAACGTCCTGACTTTC. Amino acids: CASSLPGGHGANVLTF.

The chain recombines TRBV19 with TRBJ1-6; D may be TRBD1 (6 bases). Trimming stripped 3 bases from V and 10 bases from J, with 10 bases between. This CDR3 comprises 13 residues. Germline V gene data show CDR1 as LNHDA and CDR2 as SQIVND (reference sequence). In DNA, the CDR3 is TGTGCCAGTAGTATCCGGACAGACTCACCCCTCCACTTT. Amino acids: CASSIRTDSPLHF.

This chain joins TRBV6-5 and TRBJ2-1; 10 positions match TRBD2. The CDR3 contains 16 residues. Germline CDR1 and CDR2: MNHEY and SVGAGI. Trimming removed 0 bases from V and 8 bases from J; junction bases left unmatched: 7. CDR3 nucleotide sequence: TGTGCCAGCAGTTACTCGGAAGCGGGAGGGAAGGATGAGCAGTTCTTC. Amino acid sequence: CASSYSEAGGKDEQFF.

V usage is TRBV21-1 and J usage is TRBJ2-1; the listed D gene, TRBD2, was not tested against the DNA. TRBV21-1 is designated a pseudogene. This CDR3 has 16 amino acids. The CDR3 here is CASSTPRLAGHDEQFF. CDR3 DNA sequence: TGTGCCAGCAGCACACCACGACTAGCGGGACACGATGAGCAGTTCTTC.

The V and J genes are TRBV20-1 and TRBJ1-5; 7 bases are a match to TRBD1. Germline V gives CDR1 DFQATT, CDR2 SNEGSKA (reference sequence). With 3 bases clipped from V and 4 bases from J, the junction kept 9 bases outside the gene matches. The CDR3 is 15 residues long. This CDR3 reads CSASRLSGGNQPQHF. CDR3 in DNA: TGCAGTGCTAGTCGCTTGTCAGGGGGAAATCAGCCCCAGCATTTT.

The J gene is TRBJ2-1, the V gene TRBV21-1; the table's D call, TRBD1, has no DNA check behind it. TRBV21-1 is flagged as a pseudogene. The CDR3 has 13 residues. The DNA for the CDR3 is TGTGCCAGCTGTGGACAAGGCTTCAATGAGCAGTTCTTC. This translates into CASCGQGFNEQFF.

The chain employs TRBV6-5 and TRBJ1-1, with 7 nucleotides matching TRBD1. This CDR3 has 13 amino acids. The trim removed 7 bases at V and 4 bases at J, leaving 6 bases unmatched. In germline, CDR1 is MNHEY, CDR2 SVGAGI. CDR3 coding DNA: TGTGCCAGCATCTTTGACAGGGTCACTGAAGCTTTCTTT. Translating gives CASIFDRVTEAFF.

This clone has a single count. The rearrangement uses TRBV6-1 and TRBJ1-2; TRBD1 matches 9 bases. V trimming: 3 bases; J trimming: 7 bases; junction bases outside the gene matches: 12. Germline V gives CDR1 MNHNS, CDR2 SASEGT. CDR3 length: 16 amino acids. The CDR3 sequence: CASSDGVPTGGSGYTF. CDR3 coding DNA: TGTGCCAGCAGTGATGGGGTCCCAACAGGGGGCAGTGGCTACACCTTC.

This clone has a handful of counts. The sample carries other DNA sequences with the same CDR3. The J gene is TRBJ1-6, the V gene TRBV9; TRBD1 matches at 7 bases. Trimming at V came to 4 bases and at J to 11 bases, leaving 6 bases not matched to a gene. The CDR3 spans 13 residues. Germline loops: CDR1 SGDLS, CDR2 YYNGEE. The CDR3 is CASSSRQGTPLHF. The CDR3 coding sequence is TGTGCCAGCAGCTCACGACAGGGCACACCCCTCCACTTT.

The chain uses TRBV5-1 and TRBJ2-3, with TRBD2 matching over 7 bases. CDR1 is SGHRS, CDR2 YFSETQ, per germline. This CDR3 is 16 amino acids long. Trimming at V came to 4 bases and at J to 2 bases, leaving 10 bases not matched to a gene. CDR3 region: CASSPDQRGYTDTQYF. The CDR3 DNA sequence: TGCGCCAGCAGCCCTGATCAGCGGGGATACACAGATACGCAGTATTTT.

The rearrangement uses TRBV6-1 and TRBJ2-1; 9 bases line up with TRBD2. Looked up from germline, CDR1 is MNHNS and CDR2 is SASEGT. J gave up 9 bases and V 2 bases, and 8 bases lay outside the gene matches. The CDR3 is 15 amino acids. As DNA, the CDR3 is TGTGCCAGCAGTGAAATGAGCGGGAGGAGCCCTGAGCAGTTCTTC. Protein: CASSEMSGRSPEQFF.

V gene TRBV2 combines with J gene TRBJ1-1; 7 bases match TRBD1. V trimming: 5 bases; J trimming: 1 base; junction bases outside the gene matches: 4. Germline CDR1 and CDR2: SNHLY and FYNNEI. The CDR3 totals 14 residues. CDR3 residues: CASSKQGRNTEAFF. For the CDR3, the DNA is TGTGCCAGCAGTAAACAGGGGCGGAACACTGAAGCTTTCTTT.

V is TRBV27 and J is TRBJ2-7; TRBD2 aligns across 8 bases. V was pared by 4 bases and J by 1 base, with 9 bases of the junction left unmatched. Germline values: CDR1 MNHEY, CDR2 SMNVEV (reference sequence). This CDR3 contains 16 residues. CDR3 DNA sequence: TGTGCCAGCAGTTACCTTACTAGCGGTCTGTCCTACGAGCAGTACTTC. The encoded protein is CASSYLTSGLSYEQYF.

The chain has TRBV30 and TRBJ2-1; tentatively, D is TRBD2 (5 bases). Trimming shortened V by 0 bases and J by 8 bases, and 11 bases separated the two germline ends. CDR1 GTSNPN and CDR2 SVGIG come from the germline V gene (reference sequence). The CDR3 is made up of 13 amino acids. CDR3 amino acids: CAWSVRRADEQFF. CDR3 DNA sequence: TGTGCCTGGAGTGTACGGCGGGCCGATGAGCAGTTCTTC.

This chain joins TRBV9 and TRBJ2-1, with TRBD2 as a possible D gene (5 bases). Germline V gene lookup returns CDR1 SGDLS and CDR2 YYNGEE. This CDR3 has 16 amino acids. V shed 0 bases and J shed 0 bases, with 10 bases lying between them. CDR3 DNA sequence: TGTGCCAGCAGCGTAGGAGGGCTTCTCTCCTACAATGAGCAGTTCTTC. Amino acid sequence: CASSVGGLLSYNEQFF.

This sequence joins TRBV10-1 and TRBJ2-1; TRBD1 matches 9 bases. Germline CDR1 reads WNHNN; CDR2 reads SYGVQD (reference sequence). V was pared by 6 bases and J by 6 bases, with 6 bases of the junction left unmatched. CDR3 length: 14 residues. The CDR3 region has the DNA TGCGCCAGCAGAGGGACAGGGAATGGCAATGAGCAGTTCTTC. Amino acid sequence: CASRGTGNGNEQFF.

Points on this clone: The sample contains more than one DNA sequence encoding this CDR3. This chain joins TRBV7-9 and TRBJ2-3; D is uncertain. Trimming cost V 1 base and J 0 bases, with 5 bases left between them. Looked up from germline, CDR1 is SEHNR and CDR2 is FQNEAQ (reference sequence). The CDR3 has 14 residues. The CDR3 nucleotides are TGTGCCAGCAGCTTAGGGCTTAGCACAGATACGCAGTATTTT. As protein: CASSLGLSTDTQYF.